This TCR beta chain is drawn from a study of technical replicates of blood from a handful of donors. Clones were sequenced by immunoSEQ multiplex PCR, and TCRdb holds only the in-frame ones, with some missing. Of roughly 68,000 clones listed, roughly 86% are singletons. In this sample, this clone turned up a few times. Germline values: CDR1 MNHNS, CDR2 SASEGT. This CDR3 spans 14 amino acids. V lost 3 bases to trimming and J lost 2 bases, with 5 bases between them. This chain connects TRBV6-1 to TRBJ1-6, with no clear D. The clonotype was recovered from a human donor in good health. Some clones in this sample may be carry-over from other donors' samples. Specimen: PBMCs. The CDR3 region has the DNA TGTGCCAGCAGTGATCCCACCTATAATTCACCCCTCCACTTT. Protein product: CASSDPTYNSPLHF.